This is a list of T cell receptor beta chains from one sample in a study of shared clonotypes between healthy human individuals. Only in-frame clones appear in the TCRdb table, and some are missing; sequencing was by immunoSEQ multiplex PCR. The sample yields approximately 2,300,000 clones, roughly 90% seen once. Sequencing used naive CD4+ T cells from PBMCs. The receptors stem from a man younger than 35 in good health. Some clones in this sample may be carry-over from other donors' samples. CDR3s include the opening cysteine and the closing phenylalanine or tryptophan. D genes are given only for firm matches. The size field is filled for only some rows; it gives once, few, many or a size class.

CDR3: CASREPGGHSNQPQHF
DNA: TGTGCCAGCAGAGAACCAGGGGGGCATAGCAATCAGCCCCAGCATTTT
V: TRBV2
size: .
D: TRBD1
J: TRBJ1-5

CDR3: CASQGPGWEKLFF
DNA: TGTGCCAGCCAAGGACCTGGATGGGAAAAACTGTTTTTT
V: TRBV25-1
size: .
D: .
J: TRBJ1-4

CDR3: CASSPGPDSNQPQHF
DNA: TGCGCCAGCAGCCCCGGACCCGATAGCAATCAGCCCCAGCATTTT
V: TRBV4-1
size: .
D: .
J: TRBJ1-5

CDR3: CASSLVGGSYEQYF
DNA: TGTGCCAGCAGCTTAGTTGGCGGATCCTACGAGCAGTACTTC
V: TRBV7-3
size: .
D: .
J: TRBJ2-7

CDR3: CASSPPTGEQFF
DNA: TGTGCCAGCTCACCTCCGACGGGTGAGCAGTTCTTC
V: TRBV18
size: .
D: .
J: TRBJ2-1

CDR3: CASSESTLGRGPRREQYF
DNA: TGCGCCAGCAGTGAGTCGACTCTTGGCAGGGGGCCCCGTAGGGAGCAGTACTTC
V: TRBV10-2
size: .
D: TRBD1
J: TRBJ2-7

CDR3: CASSFSQASYEQYF
DNA: TGTGCCAGCAGCTTCTCTCAGGCTTCCTACGAGCAGTACTTC
V: TRBV7-3
size: once
D: .
J: TRBJ2-7

CDR3: CASSESGIADNEQFF
DNA: TGTGCCAGCAGTGAATCCGGTATAGCGGACAATGAGCAGTTCTTC
V: TRBV25-1
size: .
D: .
J: TRBJ2-1

CDR3: CASSLVLAGGDTQYF
DNA: TGTGCCAGCAGCTTAGTACTAGCGGGAGGCGATACGCAGTATTTT
V: TRBV7-2
size: .
D: TRBD2
J: TRBJ2-3

CDR3: CAGSWDRVTDTQYF
DNA: TGTGCCGGCAGTTGGGACAGGGTAACAGATACGCAGTATTTT
V: TRBV28
size: .
D: TRBD1
J: TRBJ2-3

CDR3: CASNPVASGGYEQYF
DNA: TGTGCCAGCAACCCCGTGGCTAGCGGAGGCTACGAGCAGTACTTC
V: TRBV6-1
size: .
D: TRBD2
J: TRBJ2-7

CDR3: CASSQLFGANVLTF
DNA: TGTGCCAGCAGCCAGCTTTTTGGGGCCAACGTCCTGACTTTC
V: TRBV14
size: .
D: .
J: TRBJ2-6

CDR3: CASSLDSRWLAGAIDTQYF
DNA: TGTGCCAGCAGCTTAGATTCTAGATGGCTAGCGGGAGCCATAGATACGCAGTATTTT
V: TRBV13
size: .
D: TRBD2
J: TRBJ2-3

CDR3: CASSPTGSNTGELFF
DNA: TGTGCCAGCTCACCGACAGGGTCGAACACCGGGGAGCTGTTTTTT
V: TRBV18
size: .
D: TRBD1
J: TRBJ2-2

CDR3: CASSPHTDNEQFF
DNA: TGTGCCAGCAGCCCACACACGGACAATGAGCAGTTCTTC
V: TRBV11-3
size: .
D: .
J: TRBJ2-1

CDR3: CASSFDTVVEETQYF
DNA: TGCGCCAGCAGCTTTGACACGGTAGTAGAAGAGACCCAGTACTTC
V: TRBV5-1
size: .
D: .
J: TRBJ2-5

CDR3: CASRGRTGTTYEQYF
DNA: TGTGCCAGCAGGGGACGGACAGGGACGACCTACGAGCAGTACTTC
V: TRBV27
size: .
D: TRBD1
J: TRBJ2-7

CDR3: CASSPARGQTQYF
DNA: TGTGCCAGCAGCCCCGCGAGGGGGCAGACCCAGTACTTC
V: TRBV9
size: once
D: TRBD1
J: TRBJ2-5

CDR3: CASSLGRLGSGELFF
DNA: TGTGCCAGCAGCTTAGGGAGACTTGGGTCCGGGGAGCTGTTTTTT
V: TRBV7-8
size: .
D: .
J: TRBJ2-2

CDR3: CASSLRLRGVPQETQYF
DNA: TGTGCCAGCAGTTTAAGGTTGCGCGGAGTGCCCCAAGAGACCCAGTACTTC
V: TRBV27
size: .
D: .
J: TRBJ2-5

CDR3: CASSIDNRGWTGELFF
DNA: TGTGCCAGTAGTATAGATAACAGGGGATGGACCGGGGAGCTGTTTTTT
V: TRBV19
size: once
D: TRBD1
J: TRBJ2-2

CDR3: CASSNLAVVYNEQFF
DNA: TGTGCCAGCAGTAACCTGGCGGTGGTTTACAATGAGCAGTTCTTC
V: TRBV6-1
size: .
D: .
J: TRBJ2-1

CDR3: CASSPRRGSTDTQYF
DNA: TGCGCCAGCAGCCCTCGTCGGGGAAGCACAGATACGCAGTATTTT
V: TRBV4-3
size: .
D: .
J: TRBJ2-3

CDR3: CASSPRLAGGQSSYEQYF
DNA: TGTGCCAGCAGTCCAAGACTAGCGGGAGGCCAGAGCTCCTACGAGCAGTACTTC
V: TRBV7-8
size: .
D: TRBD2
J: TRBJ2-7

CDR3: CASSTVPRDTQYF
DNA: TGTGCCAGCAGCACCGTCCCCCGGGATACGCAGTATTTT
V: TRBV7-9
size: .
D: .
J: TRBJ2-3